The T cell receptor beta chain under discussion was sequenced for a study of T cells in Graves' hyperthyroidism and ophthalmopathy. In its sample, this clonotype was seen many times. There are 14 residues in the CDR3. V was shortened by 5 bases and J by 4 bases, with 14 bases between the two germline ends. Germline CDR1 MNHEY, CDR2 SVGAGI. Template material for amplifying TCR beta CDR3 regions consisted of RNA transcripts. Carried out on the TCR CDR3, a first-round RT-PCR used the HTBI primer set. Using its own MiXCR run on the multiplex PCR reads, TCRdb lists one record per CDR3 protein. Here the sample spans roughly 500,000 distinct CDR3 sequences, approximately 49% being singletons.

The rearrangement links TRBV6-5 to TRBJ1-2; D might be TRBD1 (5 bases). The receptor was isolated from an adult woman with Graves' disease, either hyperthyroidism or ophthalmopathy (not recorded which). The sequenced material came from peripheral blood or thyroid tissue (not recorded which). The CDR3: CASSTNGASYGYTF. CDR3 bases: TGTGCCAGCAGTACCAATGGGGCGTCCTATGGCTACACCTTC.